Listed below are T cell receptor beta chains from one sample, sequenced in a study of T cells expressing NK-cell markers. TCRdb reprocessed the 5' RACE reads, with one entry per CDR3 protein and no DNA. Found here are about 460,000 distinct CDR3 sequences; the top ten clones hold approximately 1.5%. The sequenced material came from blood T cells: a sorted CD56 or NKG2C T cell subset, CD4+ or CD8+ T cells, or bulk PBMC T cells (not recorded which). All receptors come from a woman between 45 and 60 years old in good health. The CDR3 runs from the conserved cysteine through the conserved F or W.

CASGPLRSLPGELFF	TRBV12-5	TRBJ2-2
CASSLGGLAVIQFF	TRBV5-4	TRBJ2-1
CATSAGTTETGTQYF	TRBV24-1	TRBJ2-3
CASGLGQETDTQYF	TRBV12-5	TRBJ2-3
CASKRERTGELFF	TRBV6-5	TRBJ2-2
CASSLGTGTGGFF	TRBV11-2	TRBJ2-1
CASRSSGGPDTQYF	TRBV5-1	TRBJ2-3
CATSVGQGWETQYF	TRBV24-1	TRBJ2-5
CSARSPSGEQFF	TRBV20-1	TRBJ2-1
CATSRDPGAQETQYF	TRBV15	TRBJ2-5
CASRSQTLPGNTQYF	TRBV2	TRBJ2-3
CASSVPLSNQPQHF	TRBV7-2	TRBJ1-5
CASITRRRHSKNIQYF	TRBV6-5	TRBJ2-4
CATSRDKYSNQPQHF	TRBV15	TRBJ1-5
CASSQEGSGTSGGHEQFF	TRBV4-2	TRBJ2-1
CASSYLAGITGELFF	TRBV6-5	TRBJ2-2
CASSARDRGKTQYF	TRBV7-9	TRBJ2-5
CASSLVTLQETQYF	TRBV5-6	TRBJ2-5
CASSIKTTSKNEQFF	TRBV7-9	TRBJ2-1
CASSLPGLLSPNTGELFF	TRBV3-1	TRBJ2-2